This TCR beta chain was identified in a study of Graves' ophthalmopathy and Graves' hyperthyroidism. About the study: Peripheral blood collection took place at initial diagnosis, before any treatment. Notes on the study in general: In separating ophthalmopathy from stable hyperthyroidism, a 13-signature model achieved less than 90% sensitivity and around 80% specificity.

This clonotype was counted ten times or more. Its antigen is unknown. As the template, RNA transcripts were used to amplify TCR beta CDR3 regions. A first-round RT-PCR used HTBI primers, followed by a second-round multiplex PCR. TCRdb re-called the multiplex PCR reads with MiXCR, one entry per CDR3 protein. This sample has 350,000 to 450,000 distinct CDR3 sequences, with more than 20% found just once. Orbital computed tomography, together with clinical symptoms, serum thyroxine, TRAb and thyroid ultrasound, was used for diagnosis. Sequencing was carried out using peripheral blood. This TCR came from a woman younger than 30 with stable Graves' hyperthyroidism.

CDR3 amino acids: CAISESTPGFSYEQYF. The CDR3 DNA follows: TGTGCCATCAGTGAGTCGACCCCGGGTTTCTCCTACGAGCAGTACTTC. The chain links TRBV10-3 to TRBJ2-7, with D uncertain. Germline values: CDR1 ENHRY, CDR2 SYGVKD. V was trimmed by 0 bases and J by 0 bases, leaving 12 bases between them. CDR3 length: 16 amino acids.